This T cell receptor beta chain stems from a study of blood T cells in healthy people across ages. Study overall: Capture by template switching was about one barcoded beta molecule per two T cells.

The CDR3 spans 15 residues. V gave up 0 bases and J gave up 0 bases, with 8 bases separating them. CDR1 is LGHNA, CDR2 YSLEER, per germline. This clonotype was picked up a small number of times. Its antigen is unidentified. Primed by a sample-barcoded 5' primer and a J-beta primer mix, a second PCR proceeded for 7 to 11 cycles. A tag from a template-switch adaptor with 12 random nucleotides marked each cDNA molecule. TCRdb reprocessed the 5' RACE reads with MiXCR, giving one entry per CDR3 protein. Altogether 1.5 million to 2 million distinct CDR3 sequences are present, around 50% being singletons, with the ten largest covering over 2%. Study results and caveats: TCR beta diversity was tightly associated with the proportion of naive T cells.

Each donor had ten milliliters of peripheral blood drawn. The chain combines TRBV4-3 with TRBJ1-2, with D unresolved. The clonotype was recovered from a woman in her forties in good health. The sample consisted of blood. The CDR3, as DNA: TGCGCCAGCAGCCAAGATCCGAACTCTAACTATGGCTACACCTTC. It translates to CASSQDPNSNYGYTF.